Shown below are 19 T cell receptor beta chains from a single sample sequenced in a study of T cells in Graves' hyperthyroidism and ophthalmopathy. What was amplified from RNA transcripts were TCR beta CDR3 regions. HTBI primers were used for first-round RT-PCR of the TCR CDR3. TCRdb called the multiplex PCR reads again in MiXCR, with one record for every CDR3 protein. The sample consists of 95,000 to 110,000 distinct CDR3 sequences, roughly 15% of them appearing once. Specimen: blood. The receptors derive from a woman between 50 and 59 years old with Graves' hyperthyroidism.

This chain joins TRBV11-1 and TRBJ2-7; D gene uncertain. This CDR3 has 15 residues. Germline V gene sequence: CDR1 SGHAT, CDR2 FQDESV (reference sequence). The V and J ends lost 3 bases and 3 bases respectively, with 15 bases between them. CDR3 protein: CASSLLSPQNYEQYF. The CDR3 DNA follows: TGTGCCAGCAGCTTGTTGTCTCCACAGAACTACGAGCAGTACTTC.

This clonotype was detected many times. The chain recombines TRBV4-2 with TRBJ2-3, with TRBD1 identical over 7 bases. The CDR3 length is 16 residues. Germline V gene lookup returns CDR1 LGHNA and CDR2 YNFKEQ. The V gene end was trimmed by 3 bases and the J gene end by 1 base; junction bases not matched to a gene: 7. CDR3 nucleotide sequence: TGTGCCAGCAGCCAGGAGACAGGGCCCCGCACAGATACGCAGTATTTT. Translated, it gives CASSQETGPRTDTQYF.

Details on this clonotype: This sequence may be a read error, since a much larger clone differs from it by one base. The J gene is TRBJ1-6, the V gene TRBV18; 8 nucleotides agree with TRBD1. The CDR3 extends over 16 amino acids. Germline V CDR1 and CDR2: KGHSH, LQKENI. The CDR3 here is CASSTGGSSYNSPLRF. The CDR3 DNA follows: TGTGCCAGCTCTACAGGGGGTAGCTCCTATAATTCACCCCTCCGCTTT.

This clonotype has at least ten counts. The genes are TRBV3-1 and TRBJ1-4; the D is unclear. The CDR3 spans 15 residues. In germline, CDR1 is LGHDT, CDR2 YNNKEL (reference sequence). The ends were cut back, 3 bases at V and 0 bases at J, with 8 bases in the middle. CDR3 DNA sequence: TGTGCCAGCAGCCAGGTTCCGGCAACTAATGAAAAACTGTTTTTT. This codes for CASSQVPATNEKLFF. Using reference TRBV3-1 and TRBJ1-4 for the parts outside the CDR3, the full variable domain is DTAVSQTPKYLVTQMGNDKSIKCEQNLGHDTMYWYKQDSKKFLKIMFSYNNKELIINETVPNRFSPKSPDKAHLNLHINSLELGDSAVYFCASSQVPATNEKLFFGSGTQLSVL.

There are a few counts of this clonotype. The chain joins TRBV28 to TRBJ2-5; TRBD2 aligns across 7 bases. CDR3 length: 15 residues. Germline V gene lookup returns CDR1 MDHEN and CDR2 SYDVKM. V shed 7 bases and J 1 base; nucleotides not matched to a gene: 9. Here the CDR3 DNA reads TGTGCCAGCACCTCGGGGGGAGGAACCCAAGAGACCCAGTACTTC. Translation gives CASTSGGGTQETQYF.

In its sample, this clonotype was seen many times. This rearrangement joins TRBV20-1 to TRBJ2-7, with TRBD2 matching 12 bases. Losses at the gene ends were 3 bases for V and 5 bases for J; bases not matched to a gene: 8. The CDR3 is 15 residues long. Germline loops: CDR1 DFQATT, CDR2 SNEGSKA (reference sequence). Here the CDR3 reads CSASVRLAGEDEQYV. The CDR3 DNA is TGCAGTGCTAGTGTGCGACTAGCGGGAGAAGACGAGCAGTACGTC.

The rearrangement joins TRBV7-2 to TRBJ1-2, with TRBD1 identical over 9 bases. This CDR3 is 16 amino acids long. Germline loops: CDR1 SGHTA, CDR2 FQGNSA. V shed 3 bases, J shed 5 bases, and the junction held 10 bases outside the gene matches. The CDR3 sequence is CASSFGRTGEKYGYTF. CDR3 bases: TGTGCCAGCAGCTTTGGCCGGACAGGGGAGAAGTATGGCTACACCTTC.

The genes are TRBV7-2 and TRBJ2-3; D tentatively reads TRBD1 or TRBD2 (5 bases each). The germline CDR1 and CDR2 sequences are SGHTA and FQGNSA. V lost 5 bases and J 2 bases, leaving 14 bases between the germline ends. The CDR3 is made up of 15 amino acids. The CDR3 protein is CASSRQGVVTDTQYF. CDR3 DNA sequence: TGTGCCAGCAGCCGCCAGGGAGTGGTCACAGATACGCAGTATTTT.

For the CDR3, the DNA is TGTGCCAGCAGCCCACAGGTCCGGAACACTGAAGCTTTCTTT. Its protein is CASSPQVRNTEAFF. V is TRBV11-2 and J is TRBJ1-1; maybe TRBD1 (5 bases). V gave up 5 bases and J gave up 1 base, with 11 bases separating them. Germline lookup yields CDR1 SGHAT and CDR2 FQNNGV. This CDR3 has 14 amino acids.

This sequence joins TRBV20-1 and TRBJ2-1; 13 nucleotides agree with TRBD2. The CDR3 is made up of 18 amino acids. V was clipped by 6 bases and J by 2 bases; unmatched bases: 13. Germline values: CDR1 DFQATT, CDR2 SNEGSKA (reference sequence). Here the CDR3 reads CSAPGTGTSGNAYNEQFF. In DNA form, the CDR3 reads TGCAGTGCCCCCGGGACCGGGACTAGCGGGAATGCCTACAATGAGCAGTTCTTC.

The rearrangement uses TRBV3-1 and TRBJ2-7; D gene ambiguous. This CDR3 is 11 amino acids long. Trimming removed 2 bases from V and 6 bases from J, with 5 bases in between. Germline lookup yields CDR1 LGHDT and CDR2 YNNKEL (reference sequence). This chain's CDR3 is CASSQLGEQYF. In DNA form, the CDR3 reads TGTGCCAGCAGCCAACTAGGCGAGCAGTACTTC.

This clonotype was recorded a few times. This sequence joins TRBV5-1 and TRBJ2-7; weak D call: TRBD1 (6 bases). Per the germline V gene, CDR1 is SGHRS and CDR2 is YFSETQ. This CDR3 contains 14 residues. V lost 4 bases to trimming and J lost 0 bases, with 11 bases between them. As DNA, the CDR3 is TGCGCCAGCAGCACCGGGACACTCTCCTACGAGCAGTACTTC. It yields the protein CASSTGTLSYEQYF. Full variable domain (outside the CDR3, taken from reference TRBV5-1 and TRBJ2-7): KAGVTQTPRYLIKTRGQQVTLSCSPISGHRSVSWYQQTPGQGLQFLFEYFSETQRNKGNFPGRFSGRQFSNSRSEMNVSTLELGDSALYLCASSTGTLSYEQYFGPGTRLTVT.

The sample holds many counts of this clonotype. This chain uses TRBV5-1 with TRBJ2-7; 8 nucleotides align to TRBD2. Trimming cost V 4 bases and J 3 bases; bases outside gene matches: 9. The length of the CDR3 is 15 residues. Germline V gene data show CDR1 as SGHRS and CDR2 as YFSETQ. CDR3 loop: CASSPTGGPGYEQYV. The CDR3 coding sequence is TGCGCCAGCAGCCCAACGGGGGGGCCCGGCTACGAGCAGTACGTC.

This clonotype was found many times. This chain links TRBV28 with TRBJ1-6, with D unclear. Germline assignment: CDR1 MDHEN and CDR2 SYDVKM. This CDR3 is built from 12 residues. The germline V and J ends were trimmed by 5 bases and 10 bases, with 9 bases remaining between them. The CDR3 loop reads CASSPTGSPLHF. CDR3 nucleotides: TGTGCCAGCAGTCCGACGGGCTCACCCCTCCACTTT.

This clonotype was detected ten times or more. The V gene is TRBV10-3, the J gene TRBJ2-1; tentative D call: TRBD2 (5 bases). This CDR3 is 15 amino acids long. Per germline, CDR1 ENHRY and CDR2 SYGVKD. V was cut by 3 bases and J by 6 bases, with 15 bases left in between. In DNA, the CDR3 is TGTGCCATCAGTGACGGAGGAACTCGATCCAATGAGCAGTTCTTC. Its translation: CAISDGGTRSNEQFF.

This clonotype was seen ten or more times. J is TRBJ2-7 and V is TRBV6-1, with 9 bases fitting TRBD2. Germline assignment: CDR1 MNHNS and CDR2 SASEGT. Trimming at V came to 7 bases and at J to 3 bases, leaving 13 bases not matched to a gene. The CDR3 runs to 16 residues. CDR3 bases: TGTGCCAGCAACCCCCCCGGGGCTAGCGGGATCTACGAGCAGTACTTC. Protein product: CASNPPGASGIYEQYF.

The V and J genes are TRBV3-1 and TRBJ2-7; TRBD1 agrees at 8 bases. CDR1 is LGHDT and CDR2 is YNNKEL in the germline V gene (reference sequence). The J segment lost 3 bases and the V segment lost 4 bases, leaving 8 bases of the junction unmatched. This CDR3 spans 15 amino acids. The CDR3 coding sequence is TGTGCCAGCAGCCTGGGTCGGACAGGGATCTACGAGCAGTACTTC. It translates to CASSLGRTGIYEQYF.

There are many counts of this clonotype. The chain is built from TRBV27 and TRBJ2-7; 10 nucleotides match TRBD2. Looked up from germline, CDR1 is MNHEY and CDR2 is SMNVEV (reference sequence). The CDR3 loop spans 14 amino acids. V lost 4 bases, J lost 3 bases, and 3 bases stayed unmatched. The CDR3 region is CASSSRTSGYEQYV. The CDR3 DNA is TGTGCCAGCAGTTCCCGGACTAGCGGCTACGAGCAGTACGTC.

This clonotype was counted ten times or more. The chain uses TRBV7-2 and TRBJ2-5, with D perhaps matching TRBD2 (6 bases). The CDR3 contains 14 residues. The V end was cut by 5 bases, the J end by 2 bases, with 12 bases between. The V gene's germline CDR1 is SGHTA and CDR2 FQGNSA. The CDR3 loop is CASSRMGLQETQYF. DNA of the CDR3: TGTGCCAGCAGCCGGATGGGACTTCAAGAGACCCAGTACTTC.